The clone carrying this T cell receptor beta chain was recorded a few times. This sample was included in a study of shared clonotypes between healthy human individuals. Study-level information: Samples came from a couple of female and a few male donors aged 18 to 49.

An even split of each subset's genomic DNA across several immunoSEQ plates was performed. This table comes from immunoSEQ multiplex PCR, and its TCRdb copy is limited to in-frame clones, with some not included. The sample shows about 560,000 clones, around 81% of them seen only once. The germline CDR1 and CDR2 sequences are SEHNR and FQNEAQ (reference sequence). CDR3 length: 19 amino acids. With 5 bases removed from V and 0 bases from J, the gap between germline ends came to 23 bases. V is TRBV7-9 and J is TRBJ1-3; possible D gene TRBD1, 6 bases. Specimen: PBMCs. The TCR was taken from a middle-aged woman in good health. Some clones in this sample may be carry-over from other donors' samples. The CDR3 region is CASSPEVGQRDLSGNTIYF. The CDR3 bases are TGTGCCAGCAGCCCCGAGGTCGGACAGAGGGACCTCTCTGGAAACACCATATATTTT.